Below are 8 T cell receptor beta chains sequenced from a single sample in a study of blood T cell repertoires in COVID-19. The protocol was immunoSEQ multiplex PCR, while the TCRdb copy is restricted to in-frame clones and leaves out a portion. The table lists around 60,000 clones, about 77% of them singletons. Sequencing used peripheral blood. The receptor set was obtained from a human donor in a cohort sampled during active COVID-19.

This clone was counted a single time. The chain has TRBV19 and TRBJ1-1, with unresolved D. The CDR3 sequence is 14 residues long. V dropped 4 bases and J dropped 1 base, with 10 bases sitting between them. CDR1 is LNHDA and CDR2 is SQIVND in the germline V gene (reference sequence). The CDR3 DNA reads TGTGCCAGTAGTAGACCGGGATCGAACACTGAAGCTTTCTTT. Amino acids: CASSRPGSNTEAFF.

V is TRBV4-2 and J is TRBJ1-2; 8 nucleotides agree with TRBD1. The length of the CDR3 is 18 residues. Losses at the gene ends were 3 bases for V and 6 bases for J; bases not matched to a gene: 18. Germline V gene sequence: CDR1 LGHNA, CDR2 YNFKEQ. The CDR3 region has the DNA TGTGCCAGCAGCCACGCGGCCGGACAGGGTGGTCCCATGAATGGCTACACCTTC. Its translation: CASSHAAGQGGPMNGYTF.

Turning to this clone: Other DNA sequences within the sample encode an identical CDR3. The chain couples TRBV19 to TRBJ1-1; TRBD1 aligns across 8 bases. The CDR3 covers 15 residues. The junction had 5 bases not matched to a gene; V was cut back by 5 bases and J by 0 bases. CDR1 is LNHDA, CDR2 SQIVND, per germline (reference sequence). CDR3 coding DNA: TGTGCCAGTAGTCCTGGGACAGGTTTGAACACTGAAGCTTTCTTT. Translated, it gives CASSPGTGLNTEAFF.

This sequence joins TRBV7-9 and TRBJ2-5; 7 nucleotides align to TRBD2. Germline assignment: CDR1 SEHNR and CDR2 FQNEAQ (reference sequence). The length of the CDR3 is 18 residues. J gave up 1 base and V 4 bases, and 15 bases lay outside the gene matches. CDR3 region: CASSSPLRASGRQETQYF. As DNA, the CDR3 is TGTGCCAGCAGCTCCCCTCTAAGGGCTAGCGGCCGCCAAGAGACCCAGTACTTC. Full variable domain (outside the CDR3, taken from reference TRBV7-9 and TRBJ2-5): DTGVSQNPRHKITKRGQNVTFRCDPISEHNRLYWYRQTLGQGPEFLTYFQNEAQLEKSRLLSDRFSAERPKGSFSTLEIQRTEQGDSAMYLCASSSPLRASGRQETQYFGPGTRLLVL.

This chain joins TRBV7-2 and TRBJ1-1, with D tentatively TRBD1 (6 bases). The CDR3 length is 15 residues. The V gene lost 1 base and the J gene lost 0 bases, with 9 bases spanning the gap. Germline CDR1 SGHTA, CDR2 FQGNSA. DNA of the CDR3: TGTGCCAGCAGCTTAGATACAGGGCTGAACACTGAAGCTTTCTTT. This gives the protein CASSLDTGLNTEAFF.

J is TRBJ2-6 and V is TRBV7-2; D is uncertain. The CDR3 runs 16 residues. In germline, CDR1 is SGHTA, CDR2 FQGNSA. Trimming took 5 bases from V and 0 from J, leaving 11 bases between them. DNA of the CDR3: TGTGCCAGCAGCCCTCTCGTTCTCTCTGGGGCCAACGTCCTGACTTTC. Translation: CASSPLVLSGANVLTF.

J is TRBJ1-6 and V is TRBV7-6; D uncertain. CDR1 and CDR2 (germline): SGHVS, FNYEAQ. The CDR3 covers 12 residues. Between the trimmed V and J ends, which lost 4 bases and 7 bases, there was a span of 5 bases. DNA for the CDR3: TGTGCCAGCAGCTCCCCGAATTCACCCCTCCACTTT. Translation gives CASSSPNSPLHF.

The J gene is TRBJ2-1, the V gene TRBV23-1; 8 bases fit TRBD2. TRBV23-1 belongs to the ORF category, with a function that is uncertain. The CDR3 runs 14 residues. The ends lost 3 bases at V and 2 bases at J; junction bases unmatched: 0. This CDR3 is CASSQRGAYNEQFF. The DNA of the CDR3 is TGCGCCAGCAGTCAGCGGGGGGCCTACAATGAGCAGTTCTTC.